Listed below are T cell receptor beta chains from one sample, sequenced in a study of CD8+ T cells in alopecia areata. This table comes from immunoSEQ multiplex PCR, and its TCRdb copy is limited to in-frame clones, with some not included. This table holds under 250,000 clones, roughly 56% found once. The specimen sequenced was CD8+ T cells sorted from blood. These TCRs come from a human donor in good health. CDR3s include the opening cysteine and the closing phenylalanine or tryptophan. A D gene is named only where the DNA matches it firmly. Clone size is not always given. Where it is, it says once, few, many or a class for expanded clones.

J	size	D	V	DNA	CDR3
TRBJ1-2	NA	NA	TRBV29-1	TGCAGCGTTGAAATTTTCTGGGCGGCTAACTATGGCTACACCTTC	CSVEIFWAANYGYTF
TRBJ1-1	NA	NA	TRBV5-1	TGCGCCAGCAGCTTGAACGCCCAAGAAGCTTTCTTT	CASSLNAQEAFF
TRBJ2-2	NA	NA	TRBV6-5	TGTGCCAGCAGTTACTTCTCGCCCCCCGGGGAGCTGTTTTTT	CASSYFSPPGELFF
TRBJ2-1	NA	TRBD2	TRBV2	TGTGCCAGCAGTGAGGCGACTAGCGGGGGTGAAGACAATGAGCAGTTCTTC	CASSEATSGGEDNEQFF
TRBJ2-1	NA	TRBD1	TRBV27	TGTGCCAGCAGTTTAGACAGGGTCAATGAGCAGTTCTTC	CASSLDRVNEQFF
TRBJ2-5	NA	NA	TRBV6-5	TGTGCCAGCAGTCCCGAACAGAACCAAGAGACCCAGTACTTC	CASSPEQNQETQYF
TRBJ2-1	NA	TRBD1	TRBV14	TGTGCCAGCAGCCAAGGACAGGGGGCTGTAAATGAGCAGTTCTTC	CASSQGQGAVNEQFF
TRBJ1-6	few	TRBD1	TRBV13	TGTGCCAGCAGCACCCGGACAGGACCTATTGATTCACCCCTCCACTTT	CASSTRTGPIDSPLHF
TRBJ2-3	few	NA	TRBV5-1	TGCGCCAGCAGCTTGGCATCGGTTACCACAGATACGCAGTATTTT	CASSLASVTTDTQYF
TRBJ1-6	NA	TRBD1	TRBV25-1	TGTGCCAGTCAAGTGGCAGGGGGCTTTAATTCACCCCTCCACTTT	CASQVAGGFNSPLHF
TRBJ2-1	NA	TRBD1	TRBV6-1	TGTGCCAGCAGTGGATGGACAGGCCTGACCTACAATGAGCAGTTCTTC	CASSGWTGLTYNEQFF
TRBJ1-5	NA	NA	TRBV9	TGTGCCAGCAGCCAAGGACCAGCTAGCAATCAGCCCCAGCATTTT	CASSQGPASNQPQHF
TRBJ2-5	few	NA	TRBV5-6	TGTGCCAGCAGCTTGGCCTGGGGTGCCCAGTACTTC	CASSLAWGAQYF
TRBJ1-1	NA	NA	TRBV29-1	TGCAGCGTTTGGCCCCGGGGGGGCTTGGGCACTGAAGCTTTCTTT	CSVWPRGGLGTEAFF
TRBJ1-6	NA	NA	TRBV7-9	TGTGCCAGCAGCTTAGCCGGGGGACGGAATTCACCCCTCCACTTT	CASSLAGGRNSPLHF
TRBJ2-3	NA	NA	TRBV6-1	TGTGCCAGCAGTGACGAAGGCAGCTCAGATACGCAGTATTTT	CASSDEGSSDTQYF
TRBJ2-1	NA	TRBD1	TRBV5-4	TGTGCCAGCAGCTTCGGACAGGGGGGCAATGAGCAGTTCTTC	CASSFGQGGNEQFF
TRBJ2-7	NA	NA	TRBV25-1	TGTGCCACCTGGGTACAGAACCGATCCTACGAGCAGTACTTC	CATWVQNRSYEQYF
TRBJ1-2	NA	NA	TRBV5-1	TGCGCCAGCAGCTTGAGCCACTATGGCTACACCTTC	CASSLSHYGYTF
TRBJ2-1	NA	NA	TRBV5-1	TGCGCCAGCAGCCAAAGGGCGGGTGAGCAGTTCTTC	CASSQRAGEQFF
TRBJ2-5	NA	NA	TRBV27	TGTGCCAGCAGCTCCTTAGGGAGGCAAGAGACCCAGTACTTC	CASSSLGRQETQYF
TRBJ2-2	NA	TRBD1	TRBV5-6	TGTGCCAGCAGCAGGACAGGGAAGCTGTTTTTT	CASSRTGKLFF
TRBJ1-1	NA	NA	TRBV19	TGTGCCAGTAGTATCCCTCGCCACCAGAACACTGAAGCTTTCTTT	CASSIPRHQNTEAFF
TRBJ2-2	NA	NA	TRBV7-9	TGTGCCAGCAGCTTAGACAGAACCGGGGAGCTGTTTTTT	CASSLDRTGELFF
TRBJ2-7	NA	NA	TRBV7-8	TGTGCCAGCAGCCCAACTCCCGGGACGGCTGCCTACGAGCAGTACTTC	CASSPTPGTAAYEQYF
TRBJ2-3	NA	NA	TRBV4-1	TGCGCCAGCAGCCAAGGGGGAGGAACAGATACGCAGTATTTT	CASSQGGGTDTQYF
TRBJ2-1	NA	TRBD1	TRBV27	TGTGCCAGCAGTTCCGGAGACAGGGGCCCCTACAATGAGCAGTTCTTC	CASSSGDRGPYNEQFF
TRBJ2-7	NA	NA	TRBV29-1	TGCAGCGTTGAACGGGGATCCTACTACGAGCAGTACTTC	CSVERGSYYEQYF
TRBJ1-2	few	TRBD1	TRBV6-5	TGTGCCAGCAGTTACTCGGACAGGGGCGAGCTCTATGGCTACACCTTC	CASSYSDRGELYGYTF
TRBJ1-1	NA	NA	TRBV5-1	TGCGCCAGCAGCTGGCAGGGTCTCACTGAAGCTTTCTTT	CASSWQGLTEAFF
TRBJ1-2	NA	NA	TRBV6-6	TGTGCCAGCAGGTACTCTCGATCCTATGGCTACACCTTC	CASRYSRSYGYTF
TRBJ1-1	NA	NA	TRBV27	TGTGCCAGCAGTTTAGGCAGGAACACTGAAGCTTTCTTT	CASSLGRNTEAFF
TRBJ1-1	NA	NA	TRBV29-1	TGCAGCGTTGAGCAGGGATTCAACACTGAAGCTTTCTTT	CSVEQGFNTEAFF
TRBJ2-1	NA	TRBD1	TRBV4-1	TGCGCCAGCAGCTTCGGGACAGGGTCCTACAATGAGCAGTTCTTC	CASSFGTGSYNEQFF
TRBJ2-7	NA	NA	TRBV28	TGTGCCAGCAGTCCGGGACAATCCTACGAGCAGTACTTC	CASSPGQSYEQYF
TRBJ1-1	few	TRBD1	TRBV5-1	TGCGCCAGCAGCCATCCGGGACAGGGTTTGGACACTGAAGCTTTCTTT	CASSHPGQGLDTEAFF
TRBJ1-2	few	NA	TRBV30	TGTGCCTGGTTGAACAGAGGGACCCTCTATGGCTACACCTTC	CAWLNRGTLYGYTF
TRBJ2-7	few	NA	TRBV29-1	TGCAGCGGGGGGGAGATCTACGAGCAGTACTTC	CSGGEIYEQYF
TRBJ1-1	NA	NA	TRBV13	TGTGCCAGCACCACCGCCGGCGGACATAAGGGGACTGAAGCTTTCTTT	CASTTAGGHKGTEAFF
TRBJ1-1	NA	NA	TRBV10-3	TGTGCCATCAGTGCCGGGGGGACTGAAGCTTTCTTT	CAISAGGTEAFF
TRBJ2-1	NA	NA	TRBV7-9	TGTGCCAGCAGCCAGGGGTCCTACAATGAGCAGTTCTTC	CASSQGSYNEQFF
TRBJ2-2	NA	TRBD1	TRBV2	TGTGCCAGCGGCGGGACAGGGGGAGCCGGGGAGCTGTTTTTT	CASGGTGGAGELFF
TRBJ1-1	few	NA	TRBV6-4	TGTGCCAGCAGTGCAAGACGGGGGTGGAGGAACACTGAAGCTTTCTTT	CASSARRGWRNTEAFF
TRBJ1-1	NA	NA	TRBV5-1	TGCGCCAGCAGCCCAAGTAGGGGGTGGGGCACTGAAGCTTTCTTT	CASSPSRGWGTEAFF
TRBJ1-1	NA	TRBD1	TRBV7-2	TGTGCCAGCAGCTTTGAGACAGGGGGCTATCTGAACACTGAAGCTTTCTTT	CASSFETGGYLNTEAFF
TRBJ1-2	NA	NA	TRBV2	TGTGCCAGCAGTGATGAGTGGACTAACTATGGCTACACCTTC	CASSDEWTNYGYTF
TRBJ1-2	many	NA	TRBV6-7	TGTGCCAGCAGTTGTTCCCTACGAACAGAGAACTATGGCTACACCTTC	CASSCSLRTENYGYTF
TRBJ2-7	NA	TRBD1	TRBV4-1	TGCGCCAGCAGCCACGCTACAGGGGCCCACGAGCAGTACTTC	CASSHATGAHEQYF
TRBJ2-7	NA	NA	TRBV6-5	TGTGCCAGCAGTTACGGCGGGACCCCCTACGAGCAGTACTTC	CASSYGGTPYEQYF
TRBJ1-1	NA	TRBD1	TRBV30	TGTGCCTGGAGGTGGACAGGGGGCCCTGAAGCTTTCTTT	CAWRWTGGPEAFF
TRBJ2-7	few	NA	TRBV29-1	TGCAGCGTCCCAACGGATGGCGAGCAGTACTTC	CSVPTDGEQYF
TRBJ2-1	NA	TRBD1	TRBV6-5	TGTGCCAGCAGTCTAACAGGGGGCTATGAGCAGTTCTTC	CASSLTGGYEQFF
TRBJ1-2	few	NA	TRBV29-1	TGCAGCGTCAGTCCATTGGACGGCTACGGCTACACCTTC	CSVSPLDGYGYTF
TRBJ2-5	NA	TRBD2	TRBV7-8	TGTGCCAGCAGCTTTTCCGAGACTAGCGGGGGAGAGACCCAGTACTTC	CASSFSETSGGETQYF
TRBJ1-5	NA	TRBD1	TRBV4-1	TGCGCCAGCAGCCTGATCGGACAGGGGGGAAGCAATCAGCCCCAGCATTTT	CASSLIGQGGSNQPQHF
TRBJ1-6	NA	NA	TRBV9	TGTGCCAGCAGCGTTGGAACGGGTAATTCACCCCTCCACTTT	CASSVGTGNSPLHF
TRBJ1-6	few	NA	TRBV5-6	TGTGCCAGCAGCTTGGGTGGATATTCACCCCTCCACTTT	CASSLGGYSPLHF
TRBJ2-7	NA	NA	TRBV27	TGTGCCAGCAGTTTTCGGGGCGTGGGAGAGCAGTACTTC	CASSFRGVGEQYF
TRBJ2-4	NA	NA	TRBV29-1	TGCAGCGTTGAAGATGGGCCCGGGGCGGACATTCAGTACTTC	CSVEDGPGADIQYF
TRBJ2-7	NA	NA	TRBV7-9	TGTGCCAGCAGCGCGAAGGGAGAACCTACCCGCCACGAGCAGTACTTC	CASSAKGEPTRHEQYF